This is a list of T cell receptor beta chains from one sample in a study of CD4 T cells in relation to SARS-CoV-2 and coronaviruses. TCRdb's table, derived via immunoSEQ multiplex PCR, lists solely in-frame clones and lacks some. The sample holds about 36,000 clones; around 85% are singletons and the top ten take 6.6%. Antigens for these TCRs are unknown. The sequenced sample was naive CD4+ T cells from PBMCs, cultured in vitro. All receptors come from an adult with COVID-19. The CDR3 runs from the conserved cysteine through the conserved F or W. The D gene is left open where the match is weak. A row's size may be missing; if present it is once, few, many or a size class.

v_call	d_call	clone_size	j_call	cdr3_aa	cdr3_nt
TRBV18	.	.	TRBJ1-5	CASSRGDSNQPQHF	TGTGCCAGCTCACGCGGAGATAGCAATCAGCCCCAGCATTTT
TRBV3-1/TRBV3-2	TRBD2	once	TRBJ2-7	CASSQSGGSSYEQYF	TGTGCCAGCAGCCAAAGCGGGGGGAGCTCCTACGAGCAGTACTTC
TRBV30	.	.	TRBJ1-2	CAWSAPPLYNYGYTF	TGTGCCTGGAGCGCCCCTCCCCTTTATAACTATGGCTACACCTTC
TRBV19	.	.	TRBJ2-7	CASILGLPQPYEQYF	TGTGCCAGTATTCTAGGACTCCCGCAGCCCTACGAGCAGTACTTC
TRBV6-5	TRBD2	.	TRBJ2-1	CASYSGREGNEQFF	TGTGCCAGCTATAGCGGGAGGGAGGGCAATGAGCAGTTCTTC
TRBV7-2	.	.	TRBJ2-3	CASSLALTTDTQYF	TGTGCCAGCAGCTTAGCCCTTACCACAGATACGCAGTATTTT
TRBV19	TRBD1	.	TRBJ2-4	CASSTFNRGFSKNIQYF	TGTGCCAGTAGTACCTTTAACAGGGGTTTCTCCAAAAACATTCAGTACTTC
TRBV19	TRBD2	.	TRBJ2-5	CASSFRRGGKETQYF	TGTGCCAGTTCCTTTCGGAGGGGAGGGAAAGAGACCCAGTACTTC
TRBV7-8	.	.	TRBJ2-5	CASSQIRGTQYF	TGTGCCAGCAGCCAAATCCGGGGGACCCAGTACTTC
TRBV11-3	.	.	TRBJ2-7	CASNPDRMRAHEQYF	TGTGCCAGCAACCCGGACCGAATGAGGGCCCACGAGCAGTACTTC
TRBV27	TRBD2	.	TRBJ2-3	CASSSIGLAVHTQYF	TGTGCCAGCAGTTCTATAGGACTAGCGGTGCATACGCAGTATTTT
TRBV5-1	.	.	TRBJ1-6	CASSFSGSSYNSPLHF	TGCGCCAGCAGCTTCTCAGGGAGCTCCTATAATTCACCCCTCCACTTT
TRBV7-9	.	few	TRBJ1-6	CASSVTRGGYNSPLHF	TGTGCCAGCAGCGTTACGCGGGGGGGATATAATTCACCCCTCCACTTT
TRBV14	.	.	TRBJ1-1	CASSPKGSLNTEAFF	TGTGCCAGCAGCCCGAAGGGATCATTGAACACTGAAGCTTTCTTT
TRBV5-4	.	.	TRBJ1-2	CASSLLGRRYGYTF	TGTGCCAGCAGCTTGTTGGGACGGCGGTATGGCTACACCTTC
TRBV7-2	.	.	TRBJ1-5	CASSLGVVDQPQHF	TGTGCCAGCAGCTTAGGAGTTGTGGATCAGCCCCAGCATTTT
TRBV10-3	TRBD2	.	TRBJ2-6	CAISASGRASSGANVLTF	TGTGCCATCAGTGCTAGCGGGAGGGCCTCATCAGGGGCCAACGTCCTGACTTTC
TRBV3-1/TRBV3-2	TRBD2	.	TRBJ2-1	CASSHETSGISYNEQFF	TGTGCCAGCAGCCATGAAACTAGCGGGATATCCTACAATGAGCAGTTCTTC
TRBV19	.	.	TRBJ2-7	CASSATGTYEQYF	TGTGCCAGTAGTGCAACAGGGACATACGAGCAGTACTTC
TRBV30	.	.	TRBJ2-7	CAWRIPQSYEQYF	TGTGCCTGGAGGATACCGCAGTCCTACGAGCAGTACTTC
TRBV14	TRBD2	few	TRBJ2-7	CASSQKGLAGNEQYF	TGTGCCAGCAGCCAAAAGGGACTAGCGGGAAACGAGCAGTACTTC
TRBV6-1	.	.	TRBJ2-5	CASSESPRWETQYF	TGTGCCAGCAGTGAATCCCCTAGGTGGGAGACCCAGTACTTC
TRBV28	.	.	TRBJ2-7	CASSPPGRNYEQYF	TGTGCCAGCAGCCCCCCGGGACGGAATTACGAGCAGTACTTC
TRBV7-8	.	.	TRBJ2-7	CASRETGSIEQYF	TGTGCCAGCAGAGAAACGGGAAGTATCGAGCAGTACTTC
TRBV2	.	.	TRBJ1-5	CASSGTEYSNQPQHF	TGTGCCAGCAGTGGAACAGAGTATAGCAATCAGCCCCAGCATTTT
TRBV20-1	.	.	TRBJ1-5	CSAKTAQPQHF	TGCAGTGCCAAGACAGCTCAGCCCCAGCATTTT
TRBV28	TRBD1	once	TRBJ2-7	CASSLTGVYEQYF	TGTGCCAGCAGTTTAACAGGGGTCTACGAGCAGTACTTC
TRBV19	TRBD1	once	TRBJ1-4	CASRGTATNEKLFF	TGTGCCAGTAGGGGGACAGCAACTAATGAAAAACTGTTTTTT
TRBV9	TRBD2	once	TRBJ2-3	CASTLAGVGMGTDTQYF	TGTGCCAGCACGCTAGCGGGAGTTGGGATGGGCACAGATACGCAGTATTTT
TRBV18	.	.	TRBJ2-2	CASSLTDRNTGELFF	TGTGCCAGCTCACTTACTGACAGGAACACCGGGGAGCTGTTTTTT
TRBV25-1	TRBD2	.	TRBJ2-7	CASSEVRLAGGNEQYF	TGTGCCAGCAGTGAAGTAAGACTAGCGGGAGGAAACGAGCAGTACTTC
TRBV7-2	.	.	TRBJ2-2	CASSLAPAVGELFF	TGTGCCAGCAGCTTAGCGCCGGCCGTCGGGGAGCTGTTTTTT
TRBV7-2	TRBD1	.	TRBJ1-5	CASSLTDRASNQPQHF	TGTGCCAGCAGCTTAACCGACAGGGCGAGCAATCAGCCCCAGCATTTT
TRBV5-5	TRBD1	.	TRBJ2-3	CASSPGTGPDTQYF	TGTGCCAGCAGTCCCGGGACAGGGCCAGATACGCAGTATTTT
TRBV5-1	TRBD2	.	TRBJ2-1	CASSRLAGVNEQFF	TGCGCCAGCAGCCGACTAGCGGGCGTTAATGAGCAGTTCTTC
TRBV7-9	.	.	TRBJ2-1	CASSLANGYNEQFF	TGTGCCAGCAGCCTGGCAAACGGTTACAATGAGCAGTTCTTC
TRBV4-1	TRBD2	.	TRBJ2-7	CASSQDTGGSYEQYF	TGCGCCAGCAGCCAAGATACGGGAGGCTCCTACGAGCAGTACTTC
TRBV5-4	.	.	TRBJ2-3	CASSPGADTQYF	TGTGCCAGCAGCCCGGGCGCGGATACGCAGTATTTT
TRBV28	.	.	TRBJ2-7	CASSYMIHSYSYEQYF	TGTGCCAGCAGTTATATGATTCATAGTTACTCCTACGAGCAGTACTTC
TRBV18	.	.	TRBJ2-7	CASSPGTRGYEQYF	TGTGCCAGCTCCCCCGGGACTCGGGGTTACGAGCAGTACTTC
TRBV7-9	TRBD2	.	TRBJ2-7	CASSLPTGLVPNEQYF	TGTGCCAGCAGCTTACCCACTGGACTAGTCCCCAACGAGCAGTACTTC
TRBV2	TRBD1	.	TRBJ1-4	CASCRDRGSMSNEKLFF	TGTGCCAGCTGCAGAGACAGGGGGAGTATGTCTAATGAAAAACTGTTTTTT
TRBV5-6	.	.	TRBJ2-5	CASSLRQGGETQYF	TGTGCCAGCAGCTTAAGACAGGGAGGGGAGACCCAGTACTTC
TRBV5-4	TRBD1	once	TRBJ1-6	CASSRPGQLNTLHF	TGTGCCAGCAGCAGACCGGGACAGTTGAACACCCTCCACTTT
TRBV5-4	.	.	TRBJ2-7	CASSLVQGDEQYF	TGTGCCAGCAGCTTGGTGCAGGGCGACGAGCAGTACTTC
TRBV27	.	.	TRBJ2-7	CASSLRLADEQYF	TGTGCCAGCAGTTTGCGATTAGCGGATGAGCAGTACTTC
TRBV6-5	.	.	TRBJ2-7	CASSYSMMGVEQYF	TGTGCCAGCAGTTACTCGATGATGGGCGTCGAGCAGTACTTC
TRBV6-1	TRBD1	.	TRBJ2-1	CASSEYRGNEQFF	TGTGCCAGCAGTGAGTACAGGGGTAATGAGCAGTTCTTC
TRBV4-3	TRBD1	.	TRBJ1-4	CASSQGGTGDEKLFF	TGCGCCAGCAGCCAAGGGGGGACAGGGGATGAAAAACTGTTTTTT
TRBV9	.	.	TRBJ2-1	CASSQYPRVRSHNEQFF	TGTGCCAGCAGCCAATACCCTCGGGTGAGATCACACAATGAGCAGTTCTTC
TRBV11-1	.	.	TRBJ2-1	CASSLELSAYNEQFF	TGTGCCAGCAGCTTAGAGCTCTCCGCGTACAATGAGCAGTTCTTC
TRBV3-1/TRBV3-2	TRBD2	.	TRBJ2-1	CASSQHLLAGGPKEQFF	TGTGCCAGCAGCCAACACCTACTAGCGGGAGGGCCCAAGGAGCAGTTCTTC
TRBV6-6	TRBD2	.	TRBJ2-3	CASSYLGLADTDTQYF	TGTGCCAGCAGTTACCTGGGACTAGCGGACACAGATACGCAGTATTTT